What follows describes a single T cell receptor (beta chain). The CDR3 has 13 amino acids. Germline V CDR1 and CDR2: SGHTA, FQGNSA. Trimming pared 0 bases from V and 5 bases from J, leaving 5 bases between. TCRdb's copy holds only in-frame clones and misses some; the assay was immunoSEQ multiplex PCR. The top ten clones hold about 15% of a sample with more than 75,000 clones, over 65% of them seen once. This entry belongs to a study of blood T cell repertoires in COVID-19. Across the study: Both acute and convalescent COVID-19 samples were obtained from the United States, Italy and Spain. T cells, B-cell-depleted T cells, or PBMCs supplied cDNA or gDNA.

Sequencing was done on a sample of peripheral blood. J is TRBJ1-5 and V is TRBV7-2; D remains unclear. This sequence originates from a woman between 65 and 79 years old with acute or convalescent COVID-19. Here the CDR3 reads CASSLAPDQPQHF. The CDR3 DNA reads as TGTGCCAGCAGCTTAGCCCCCGATCAGCCCCAGCATTTT.